This entry features one T cell receptor (beta chain) sequence. Germline V lookup: CDR1 SGHNT, CDR2 YYREEE (reference sequence). Trimming left V 4 bases short and J 6 bases short, with 10 bases between. The CDR3 spans 13 residues. The sample belongs to a study of technical replicates of blood from several donors. The method was immunoSEQ multiplex PCR; TCRdb's version includes in-frame clones alone and lacks a portion of them. The table has tens of thousands of clones, around nine tenths seen once; the top ten hold approximately 0.39%. This receptor was taken from a human donor in good health. This chain joins TRBV5-4 and TRBJ2-2, with D possibly matching TRBD2 (5 bases). Input material: T cells isolated from PBMCs. This CDR3 is CASSAEGPGELFF. The CDR3 region has the DNA TGTGCCAGCAGCGCCGAGGGTCCCGGGGAGCTGTTTTTT. Combining the CDR3 with reference TRBV5-4 and TRBJ2-2 gives the whole variable domain ETGVTQSPTHLIKTRGQQVTLRCSSQSGHNTVSWYQQALGQGPQFIFQYYREEENGRGNFPPRFSGLQFPNYSSELNVNALELDDSALYLCASSAEGPGELFFGEGSRLTVL.